One sample yielded the 32 T cell receptor beta chains listed below, sequenced in a study of cytomegalovirus exposure and HLA in healthy donors. 13 Jbeta primers and 60 Vbeta primers were used for the PCR. Measured with immunoSEQ multiplex PCR; TCRdb has only the in-frame clones, and not every one. The sample lists about 160,000 clones, roughly 80% seen once, with roughly 7.7% in the top ten. Material: PBMCs. The receptors stem from a woman in her twenties or thirties in good health and CMV-seropositive.

The chain uses TRBV10-3 and TRBJ1-2; maybe TRBD1 (5 bases). Trimming removed 4 bases at V and 1 base at J, with 10 bases between. This CDR3 contains 14 residues. The germline gives CDR1 ENHRY, CDR2 SYGVKD. CDR3 DNA sequence: TGTGCCATCAGTGCCGCCAGGGATAACTATGGCTACACCTTC. This translates into CAISAARDNYGYTF.

There are a few counts of this clone. This rearrangement joins TRBV30 to TRBJ1-1; 7 bases align to TRBD1. The V segment lost 3 bases and the J segment 1 base; nucleotides outside the gene matches: 11. CDR1 and CDR2 (germline): GTSNPN, SVGIG (reference sequence). The CDR3 loop spans 16 amino acids. The CDR3 DNA reads as TGTGCCTGGAGCGGCCGACAGGGTAGAGGGAACACTGAAGCTTTCTTT. This sequence encodes CAWSGRQGRGNTEAFF. The variable domain in full, with the rest retrieved from reference TRBV30 and TRBJ1-1, is SQTIHQWPATLVQPVGSPLSLECTVEGTSNPNLYWYRQAAGRGLQLLFYSVGIGQISSEVPQNLSASRPQDRQFILSSKKLLLSDSGFYLCAWSGRQGRGNTEAFFGQGTRLTVV.

The V and J genes are TRBV11-1 and TRBJ1-1; no reliable D call. The germline gives CDR1 SGHAT, CDR2 FQDESV (reference sequence). The CDR3 consists of 13 residues. V was cut by 3 bases and J by 0 bases, with 5 bases left in between. CDR3 in DNA: TGTGCCAGCAGCTTCCAATTGAACACTGAAGCTTTCTTT. Protein: CASSFQLNTEAFF.

Concerning this clone: A read error may account for a junction end that differs from germline. The CDR3 DNA reads as TGTTCCAGCAGCTTTCGGGGCACTGAAGCTTTCTTT. Translated, it gives CSSSFRGTEAFF. J is TRBJ1-1 and V is TRBV7-9; D gene unclear. Germline V gene sequence: CDR1 SEHNR, CDR2 FQNEAQ (reference sequence). This CDR3 is 12 amino acids long.

The chain joins TRBV13 to TRBJ2-7; no clear D. Germline CDR1 PRHDT, CDR2 FYEKMQ (reference sequence). Trimming shortened V by 4 bases and J by 0 bases, and 13 bases separated the two germline ends. The CDR3 consists of 15 residues. The CDR3 nucleotides are TGTGCCAGCAGCTCACGCACAGAAAGCTCCTACGAGCAGTACTTC. Its translation is CASSSRTESSYEQYF.

The V and J genes are TRBV5-3 and TRBJ2-7; TRBD1 matches 8 bases. Being an ORF, TRBV5-3 has a function that is uncertain. J was trimmed by 3 bases and V by 3 bases; bases with no gene match: 8. This CDR3 contains 15 residues. The CDR3 DNA reads as TGTGCCAGAAGCTGCGGTGACAGGGGACACTACGAGCAGTACTTC. Encoded protein: CARSCGDRGHYEQYF.

The chain carries TRBV5-6 and TRBJ1-2; D is possibly TRBD1 (5 bases). From germline, CDR1 is SGHDT and CDR2 YYEEEE. V dropped 6 bases and J dropped 4 bases, with 13 bases sitting between them. The CDR3 runs 13 residues. The CDR3 region has the DNA TGTGCCAGCACCCTGACAGTTCTCTATGGCTACACCTTC. Translated, it gives CASTLTVLYGYTF.

The chain has TRBV18 and TRBJ1-3, with D perhaps matching TRBD1 (6 bases). Germline CDR1 KGHSH, CDR2 LQKENI. The CDR3 has 13 amino acids. Trimming took off 7 bases at V and 3 bases at J, with 10 bases between the two ends. CDR3 DNA sequence: TGTGCCAGCTTACAGGGTTATGGAAACACCATATATTTT. Translated: CASLQGYGNTIYF.

The genes are TRBV5-1 and TRBJ2-5; TRBD2 agrees at 7 bases. Germline loops: CDR1 SGHRS, CDR2 YFSETQ. This CDR3 is built from 13 residues. The V gene end was trimmed by 3 bases and the J gene end by 5 bases; junction bases not matched to a gene: 4. The CDR3 loop reads CASSSGGSETQYF. CDR3 DNA: TGCGCCAGCAGCTCCGGGGGGTCGGAGACCCAGTACTTC.

The chain carries TRBV5-1 and TRBJ2-2; 10 nucleotides agree with TRBD2. J gave up 2 bases and V 0 bases, and 4 bases lay outside the gene matches. The CDR3 consists of 17 residues. Germline CDR1 is SGHRS and CDR2 is YFSETQ. This chain's CDR3 is CASSLELAGINTGELFF. The CDR3 DNA is TGCGCCAGCAGCTTGGAACTAGCGGGGATCAACACCGGGGAGCTGTTTTTT.

This rearrangement joins TRBV5-1 to TRBJ2-2; 8 bases agree with TRBD1. The CDR3 extends over 16 amino acids. J lost 6 bases, V lost 4 bases, and 11 bases had no gene match. Germline V gene data show CDR1 as SGHRS and CDR2 as YFSETQ. The CDR3 loop is CASSRRGQGAAGELFF. For the CDR3, the DNA is TGCGCCAGCAGCCGGCGGGGCCAGGGGGCAGCCGGGGAGCTGTTTTTT.

This clone occurred a few times. The chain uses TRBV5-5 and TRBJ1-2, with 7 positions matching TRBD1. Unmatched junction bases numbered 9, after V lost 4 bases and J lost 3 bases. CDR1 and CDR2 (germline): SGHKS, YYEKEE (reference sequence). CDR3 size: 15 residues. The CDR3 DNA follows: TGTGCCAGCAGCCCCACAGGGGAAGTACACTATGGCTACACCTTC. Amino acid sequence: CASSPTGEVHYGYTF.

V gene TRBV7-2 combines with J gene TRBJ2-5; maybe TRBD2 (5 bases). The last part of the DNA fits TRBJ2-7 better; the J call may be wrong. The CDR3 length is 15 residues. In germline, CDR1 is SGHTA, CDR2 FQGNSA. CDR3 sequence: CASSLGGFLSYEQYF. The CDR3 DNA is TGTGCCAGCAGCTTAGGAGGGTTCCTCTCCTACGAGCAGTACTTC.

The chain recombines TRBV4-3 with TRBJ1-3; D uncertain. The germline V gene encodes CDR1 LGHNA and CDR2 YSLEER. The CDR3 loop spans 15 amino acids. With 0 bases removed from V and 4 bases from J, the gap between germline ends came to 10 bases. Here the CDR3 reads CASSQELRTGNTIYF. The CDR3 DNA is TGCGCCAGCAGCCAAGAACTCCGTACCGGAAACACCATATATTTT.

V and J are TRBV6-5 and TRBJ1-1, with 10 positions matching TRBD1. The V gene end was trimmed by 6 bases and the J gene end by 5 bases; junction bases not matched to a gene: 6. CDR1 and CDR2 from the germline V gene are MNHEY and SVGAGI. CDR3 length: 14 amino acids. The CDR3 sequence is CASRTRQGATEAFF. The CDR3 DNA sequence: TGTGCCAGCAGGACTCGACAGGGGGCTACTGAAGCTTTCTTT.

The chain recombines TRBV6-1 with TRBJ2-6; weak D call: TRBD2 (7 bases). CDR1 and CDR2 (germline): MNHNS, SASEGT. The CDR3 spans 15 residues. V was shortened by 4 bases and J by 4 bases, with 11 bases between the two germline ends. This chain's CDR3 is CASSGGGSGANVLTF. In nucleotides, the CDR3 is TGTGCCAGCAGTGGGGGGGGCTCCGGGGCCAACGTCCTGACTTTC.

The V gene is TRBV5-1, the J gene TRBJ1-1; unclear D gene. Germline loops: CDR1 SGHRS, CDR2 YFSETQ. This CDR3 has 14 amino acids. V gave up 0 bases and J gave up 3 bases, with 9 bases separating them. The CDR3 DNA sequence: TGCGCCAGCAGCTTGGCACAGCGGGACACTGAAGCTTTCTTT. It encodes CASSLAQRDTEAFF.

V usage is TRBV16 and J usage is TRBJ1-2; D uncertain. The CDR3 is 13 residues long. V shed 5 bases and J shed 8 bases, with 15 bases lying between them. Germline CDR1 KGHSY, CDR2 FQNENV. The CDR3 coding sequence is TGTGCCAGCAGCGAACACCCCGGGAGGGGCTACACCTTC. The encoded protein is CASSEHPGRGYTF. Full variable domain (remainder filled in from reference TRBV16 and TRBJ1-2): GEEVAQTPKHLVRGEGQKAKLYCAPIKGHSYVFWYQQVLKNEFKFLISFQNENVFDETGMPKERFSAKCLPNSPCSLEIQATKLEDSAVYFCASSEHPGRGYTFGSGTRLTVV.

The chain employs TRBV27 and TRBJ1-6; 10 positions agree with TRBD1. The V and J ends lost 1 base and 13 bases, in that order; junction bases with no gene match: 7. This CDR3 contains 15 residues. Germline V lookup: CDR1 MNHEY, CDR2 SMNVEV (reference sequence). Here the CDR3 reads CASSLFGTGESPLHF. CDR3 DNA: TGTGCCAGCAGTTTATTCGGGACAGGGGAATCGCCCCTCCACTTT.

The J gene is TRBJ1-6, the V gene TRBV4-1, with D perhaps matching TRBD1 (5 bases). The V gene's germline CDR1 is MGHRA and CDR2 YSYEKL. V was cut by 0 bases and J by 8 bases, with 14 bases left in between. This CDR3 has 16 residues. Here the CDR3 DNA reads TGCGCCAGCAGCCAAGATCCGTCTGACAGTTATTCACCCCTCCACTTT. It encodes CASSQDPSDSYSPLHF.

The chain is built from TRBV27 and TRBJ2-7; 9 bases line up with TRBD2. V lost 10 bases and J lost 4; bases outside the gene matches: 23. The CDR3 spans 18 residues. The germline V gene encodes CDR1 MNHEY and CDR2 SMNVEV (reference sequence). CDR3 residues: CATEMGRERAGGPYEQYF. Here the CDR3 DNA reads TGTGCCACGGAAATGGGCAGGGAGAGGGCGGGGGGGCCATACGAGCAGTACTTC.

V usage is TRBV2 and J usage is TRBJ2-5; D is perhaps TRBD1 (5 bases). The CDR3 runs to 12 residues. The germline V gene has CDR1 SNHLY and CDR2 FYNNEI. Trimming removed 8 bases from V and 2 bases from J, with 9 bases in between. The CDR3 reads CASGALQETQYF. For the CDR3, the DNA is TGTGCCAGCGGGGCGTTACAAGAGACCCAGTACTTC.

The V call is TRBV6-6, the J call TRBJ1-6, with TRBD1 identical over 10 bases. V shed 5 bases, J shed 9 bases, and the junction held 10 bases outside the gene matches. Per germline, CDR1 MNHNY and CDR2 SVGAGI (reference sequence). The CDR3 runs to 16 residues. The CDR3 DNA follows: TGTGCCAGCAGTCGCCAAATGACAGGGGGCGGTTCACCCCTCCACTTT. It codes for CASSRQMTGGGSPLHF.

V and J are TRBV6-1 and TRBJ1-1; D might be TRBD1 (5 bases). The CDR3 has 13 amino acids. V was pared by 6 bases and J by 6 bases, with 14 bases between. Looked up from germline, CDR1 is MNHNS and CDR2 is SASEGT. The CDR3 protein is CASSPQGSPEAFF. The DNA of the CDR3 is TGTGCCAGCAGCCCCCAGGGATCGCCTGAAGCTTTCTTT.

The genes are TRBV27 and TRBJ2-1, with 9 positions matching TRBD2. V gave up 5 bases and J gave up 6 bases; unmatched junction bases: 5. Per germline, CDR1 MNHEY and CDR2 SMNVEV (reference sequence). The CDR3 is 14 amino acids. The CDR3: CASSLLAGSNEQFF. In DNA form, the CDR3 reads TGTGCCAGCAGTCTACTAGCGGGTTCCAATGAGCAGTTCTTC.

This rearrangement joins TRBV27 to TRBJ2-7; TRBD2 is a possible D gene (6 bases). CDR1 MNHEY and CDR2 SMNVEV come from the germline V gene (reference sequence). This CDR3 is 15 amino acids long. V shed 6 bases and J shed 2 bases, with 17 bases lying between them. The CDR3 protein is CASSQTGGVTYEQYF. The DNA for the CDR3 is TGTGCCAGCAGCCAAACAGGCGGGGTAACCTACGAGCAGTACTTC.

The chain couples TRBV29-1 to TRBJ1-4; possibly TRBD1 for D (5 bases). Germline values: CDR1 SQVTM, CDR2 ANQGSEA. Trimming removed 0 bases from V and 5 bases from J, with 7 bases in between. The CDR3 sequence is 13 residues long. The chain's CDR3 is CSVEESGNEKLFF. The CDR3 DNA reads TGCAGCGTTGAAGAGTCAGGGAATGAAAAACTGTTTTTT.

This clone was counted a single time. CDR3 sequence reads: CASSLPGQEFF. The CDR3 region has the DNA TGTGCCAGCAGCTTACCGGGACAGGAGTTCTTC. The gene calls are TRBV7-2 and TRBJ2-1; 8 bases agree with TRBD1. The CDR3 is made up of 11 amino acids. Germline trimming cut 2 bases from V and 14 bases from J; bases unmatched to any gene: 2. CDR1 is SGHTA, CDR2 FQGNSA, per germline.

This clone was picked up one time. The chain couples TRBV7-2 to TRBJ2-3, with TRBD2 identical over 10 bases. With 5 bases clipped from V and 1 base from J, the junction kept 9 bases outside the gene matches. This CDR3 has 17 residues. Germline lookup yields CDR1 SGHTA and CDR2 FQGNSA. Here the CDR3 DNA reads TGTGCCAGCAGCGCGATACTAGCGGGGCCCGGCACAGATACGCAGTATTTT. Amino acid sequence: CASSAILAGPGTDTQYF. The complete variable domain, with remaining parts taken from reference TRBV7-2 and TRBJ2-3, reads GAGVSQSPSNKVTEKGKDVELRCDPISGHTALYWYRQSLGQGLEFLIYFQGNSAPDKSGLPSDRFSAERTGGSVSTLTIQRTQQEDSAVYLCASSAILAGPGTDTQYFGPGTRLTVL.

On this clone itself: Germline and junction disagree at one end, which may indicate a read error. The chain combines TRBV6-4 with TRBJ1-6; 8 nucleotides match TRBD1. This CDR3 has 13 residues. Looked up from germline, CDR1 is MRHNA and CDR2 is SNTAGT. CDR3 in DNA: TGTGCCGGCAGGCGGGACAGGAATTCACCCCTCCACTTT. Its translation: CAGRRDRNSPLHF.

The chain combines TRBV29-1 with TRBJ1-5; D perhaps matches TRBD1 (5 bases). CDR3 length: 14 amino acids. From germline, CDR1 is SQVTM and CDR2 ANQGSEA. V lost 7 bases and J 0 bases, leaving 13 bases between the germline ends. The CDR3 sequence: CSASDTYSNQPQHF. The CDR3 nucleotides are TGCAGCGCCTCGGACACCTATAGCAATCAGCCCCAGCATTTT.

This clone was picked up a small number of times. The chain couples TRBV30 to TRBJ2-5; 12 nucleotides match TRBD2. Germline lookup yields CDR1 GTSNPN and CDR2 SVGIG (reference sequence). The CDR3 totals 15 residues. After removal of 2 bases from V and 1 base from J, the junction contained 2 bases not matched to a gene. CDR3: CAWSRLAGAQETQYF. The CDR3 nucleotides read TGTGCCTGGAGTAGACTAGCGGGGGCCCAAGAGACCCAGTACTTC.